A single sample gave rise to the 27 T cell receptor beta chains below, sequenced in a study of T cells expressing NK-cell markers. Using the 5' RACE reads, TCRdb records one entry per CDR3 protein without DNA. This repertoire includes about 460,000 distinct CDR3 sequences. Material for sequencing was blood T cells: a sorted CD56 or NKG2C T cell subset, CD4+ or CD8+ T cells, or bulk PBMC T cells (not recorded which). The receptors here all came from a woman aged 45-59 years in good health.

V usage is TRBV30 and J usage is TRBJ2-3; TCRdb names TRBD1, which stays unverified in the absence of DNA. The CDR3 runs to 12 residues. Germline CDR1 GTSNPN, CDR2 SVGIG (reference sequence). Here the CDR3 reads CAWGGTGDTQYF.

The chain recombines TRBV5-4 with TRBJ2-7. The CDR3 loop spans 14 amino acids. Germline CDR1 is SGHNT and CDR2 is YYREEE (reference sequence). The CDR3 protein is CASSPTGNGDEQYF.

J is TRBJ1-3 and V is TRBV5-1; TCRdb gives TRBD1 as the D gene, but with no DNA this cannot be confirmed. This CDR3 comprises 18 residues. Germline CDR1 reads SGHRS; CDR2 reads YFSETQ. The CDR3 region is CASSLGSRDRHSGNTIYF.

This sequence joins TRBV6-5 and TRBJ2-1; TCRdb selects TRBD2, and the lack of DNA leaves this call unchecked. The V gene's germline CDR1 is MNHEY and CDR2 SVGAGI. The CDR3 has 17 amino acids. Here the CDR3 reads CASSAKGGLLLYNEQFF.

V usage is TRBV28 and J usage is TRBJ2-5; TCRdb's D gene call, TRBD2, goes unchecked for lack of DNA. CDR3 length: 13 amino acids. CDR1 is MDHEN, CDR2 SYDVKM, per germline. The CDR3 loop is CASTLVTGETQYF.

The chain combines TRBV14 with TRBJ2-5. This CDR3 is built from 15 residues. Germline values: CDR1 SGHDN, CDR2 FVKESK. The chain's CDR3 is CASSLGLHFQETQYF.

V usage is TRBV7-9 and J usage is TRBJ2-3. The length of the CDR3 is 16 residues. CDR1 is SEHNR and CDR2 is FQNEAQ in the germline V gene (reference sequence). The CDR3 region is CASSLGRTKSTDTQYF.

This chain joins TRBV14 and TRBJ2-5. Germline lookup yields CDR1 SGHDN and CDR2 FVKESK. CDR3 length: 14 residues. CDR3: CASSQGKGWETQYF. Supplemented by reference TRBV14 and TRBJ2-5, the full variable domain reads EAGVTQFPSHSVIEKGQTVTLRCDPISGHDNLYWYRRVMGKEIKFLLHFVKESKQDESGMPNNRFLAERTGGTYSTLKVQPAELEDSGVYFCASSQGKGWETQYFGPGTRLLVL.

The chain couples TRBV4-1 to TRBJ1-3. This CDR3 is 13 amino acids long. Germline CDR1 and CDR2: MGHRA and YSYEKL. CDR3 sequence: CASSLLPGNTIYF.

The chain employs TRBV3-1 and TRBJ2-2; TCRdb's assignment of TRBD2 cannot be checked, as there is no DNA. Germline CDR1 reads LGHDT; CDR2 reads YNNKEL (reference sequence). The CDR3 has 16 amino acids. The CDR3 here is CASSPWRVDGTGELFF.

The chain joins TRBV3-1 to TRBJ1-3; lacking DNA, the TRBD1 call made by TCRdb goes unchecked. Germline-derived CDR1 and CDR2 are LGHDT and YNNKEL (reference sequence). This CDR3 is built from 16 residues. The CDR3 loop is CASSLTGGRYGNTIYF.

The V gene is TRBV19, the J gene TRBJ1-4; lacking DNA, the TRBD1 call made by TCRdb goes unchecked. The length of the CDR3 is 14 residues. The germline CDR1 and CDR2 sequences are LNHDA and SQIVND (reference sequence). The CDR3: CASSSGTNPQKLFF.

CDR3 in amino acids: CASGGLAYTGELFF. The chain is built from TRBV6-1 and TRBJ2-2. Germline V gene sequence: CDR1 MNHNS, CDR2 SASEGT. CDR3 size: 14 residues.

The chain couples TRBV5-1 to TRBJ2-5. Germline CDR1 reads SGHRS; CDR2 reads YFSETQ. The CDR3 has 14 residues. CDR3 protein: CASSATGYQETQYF.

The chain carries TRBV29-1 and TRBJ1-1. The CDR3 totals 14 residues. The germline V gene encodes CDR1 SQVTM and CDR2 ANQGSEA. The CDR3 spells CSVRRLQPPTEAFF.

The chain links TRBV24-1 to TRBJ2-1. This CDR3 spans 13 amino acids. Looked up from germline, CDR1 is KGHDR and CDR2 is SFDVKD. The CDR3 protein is CATSESLYNEQFF.

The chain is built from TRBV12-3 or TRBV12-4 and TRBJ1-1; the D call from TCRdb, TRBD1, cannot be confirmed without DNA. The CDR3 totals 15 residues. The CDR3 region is CASSFQGRMNTEAFF.

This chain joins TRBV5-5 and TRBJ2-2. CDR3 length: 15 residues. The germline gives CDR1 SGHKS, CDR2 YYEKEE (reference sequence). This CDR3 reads CASSLLGTDTGELFF.

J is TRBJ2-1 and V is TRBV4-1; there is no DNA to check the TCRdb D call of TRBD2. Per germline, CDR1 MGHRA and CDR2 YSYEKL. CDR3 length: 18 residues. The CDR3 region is CASSQEASGGVIYDEQFF.

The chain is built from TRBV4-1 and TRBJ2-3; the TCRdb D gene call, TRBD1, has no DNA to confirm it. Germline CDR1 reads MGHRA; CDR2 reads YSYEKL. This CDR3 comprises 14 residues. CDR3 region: CASSQPPLRNTQYF.

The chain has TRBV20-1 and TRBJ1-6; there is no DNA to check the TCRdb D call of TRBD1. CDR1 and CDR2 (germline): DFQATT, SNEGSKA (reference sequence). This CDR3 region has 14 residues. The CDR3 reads CSARVSRVGSPLHF.

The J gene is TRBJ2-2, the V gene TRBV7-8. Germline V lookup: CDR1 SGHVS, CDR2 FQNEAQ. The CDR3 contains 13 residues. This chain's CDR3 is CASSPDMTGELFF.

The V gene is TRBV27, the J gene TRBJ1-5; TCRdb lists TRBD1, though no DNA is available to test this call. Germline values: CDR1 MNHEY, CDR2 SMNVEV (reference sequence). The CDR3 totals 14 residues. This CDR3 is CASSTDRNNQPQHF.

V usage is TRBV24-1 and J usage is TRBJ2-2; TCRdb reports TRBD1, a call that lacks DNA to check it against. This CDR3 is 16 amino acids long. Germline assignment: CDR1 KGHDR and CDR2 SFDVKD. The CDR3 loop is CATRDSSRWNTGELFF.

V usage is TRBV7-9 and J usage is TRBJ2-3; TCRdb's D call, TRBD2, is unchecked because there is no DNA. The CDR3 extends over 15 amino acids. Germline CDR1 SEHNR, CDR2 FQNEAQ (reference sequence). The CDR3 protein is CASSSAGGRGDTQYF.

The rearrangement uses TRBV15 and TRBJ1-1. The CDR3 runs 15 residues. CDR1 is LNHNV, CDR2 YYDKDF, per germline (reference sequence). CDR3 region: CATSREASLDTEAFF.

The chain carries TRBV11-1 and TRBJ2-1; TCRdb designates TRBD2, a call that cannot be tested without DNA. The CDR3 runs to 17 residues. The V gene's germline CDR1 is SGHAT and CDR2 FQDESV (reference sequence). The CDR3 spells CASSPTGLVNSRNEQFF.